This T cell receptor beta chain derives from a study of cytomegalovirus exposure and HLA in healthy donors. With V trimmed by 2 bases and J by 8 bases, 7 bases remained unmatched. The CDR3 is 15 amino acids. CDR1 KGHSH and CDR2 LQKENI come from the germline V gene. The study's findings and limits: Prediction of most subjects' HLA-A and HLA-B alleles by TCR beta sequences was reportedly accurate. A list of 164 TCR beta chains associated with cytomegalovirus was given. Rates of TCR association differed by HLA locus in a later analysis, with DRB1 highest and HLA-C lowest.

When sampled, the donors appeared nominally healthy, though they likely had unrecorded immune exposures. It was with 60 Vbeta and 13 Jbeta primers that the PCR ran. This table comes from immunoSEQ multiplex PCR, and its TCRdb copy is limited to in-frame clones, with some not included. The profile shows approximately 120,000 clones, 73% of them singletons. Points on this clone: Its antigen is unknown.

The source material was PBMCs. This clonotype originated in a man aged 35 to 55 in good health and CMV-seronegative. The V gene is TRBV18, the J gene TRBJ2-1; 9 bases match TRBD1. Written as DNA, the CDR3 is TGTGCCAGCTCACCAAGGGACAGGGATATGGATGAGCAGTTCTTC. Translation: CASSPRDRDMDEQFF.